This T cell receptor (beta chain) stems from a study of T cell responses to AZD1222 COVID-19 vaccine. Notes on the study in general: Across spike, vaccine-associated CD4 TCRs were found, dominant at 160-218 and 743-854. It was only after the peak T cell response that any repertoires were sampled. Spike-specific TCR breadth and depth were elevated following two AZD1222 doses. Unmutated variant regions are reportedly the target of nearly half of TCRs that are spike-specific.

Some clones are missing from TCRdb's copy, which holds only in-frame ones; the method was immunoSEQ multiplex PCR. The profile covers 72,000 or so clones, with about 85% appearing a single time and under 25% taken by the ten largest. This CDR3 is 16 amino acids long. V shed 3 bases and J shed 1 base, with 13 bases lying between them. Germline CDR1 is MNHEY and CDR2 is SVGEGT. Concerning this clone: Its antigen is unidentified.

The TCR originated in an adult in good health. Sample: peripheral blood, taken on day 0 of AZD1222 vaccination. The chain recombines TRBV6-2 or TRBV6-3 with TRBJ2-4; D unresolved. The CDR3 sequence: CASSYYPDKAKNIQYF. Written as DNA, the CDR3 is TGTGCCAGCAGTTATTATCCCGACAAGGCCAAAAACATTCAGTACTTC.